These T cell receptor beta chains were read from a single sample in a study of cytomegalovirus exposure and HLA in healthy donors. Libraries were prepared by immunoSEQ multiplex PCR; TCRdb keeps only in-frame clonotypes and omits some of them. The table shows approximately 150,000 clones, with roughly 75% occurring only once. The sequencing input was PBMCs. The source of these receptors is a man aged 18-30 years in good health and CMV-seropositive. The CDR3 runs from the conserved cysteine through the conserved F or W. The order of the fields is V gene, J gene, CDR3 protein.

v_call: TRBV7-8; j_call: TRBJ2-3; cdr3_aa: CASRRYEGGSDTQYF
v_call: TRBV7-2; j_call: TRBJ2-7; cdr3_aa: CASSSYSSTYEQYF
v_call: TRBV6-1; j_call: TRBJ1-2; cdr3_aa: CASSTYGGGGGYTF
v_call: TRBV30; j_call: TRBJ1-1; cdr3_aa: CAWSLRTVNTEAFF
v_call: TRBV6-1; j_call: TRBJ1-2; cdr3_aa: CASSDRRGQVYTF
v_call: TRBV30; j_call: TRBJ1-1; cdr3_aa: CAWRMGGQGKAFF
v_call: TRBV29-1; j_call: TRBJ2-1; cdr3_aa: CSGDGGSSYNEQFF
v_call: TRBV6-5; j_call: .; cdr3_aa: CASSSYRQGAYEQYF
v_call: TRBV5-1; j_call: TRBJ2-1; cdr3_aa: CARSYYPGSPYNEQFF
v_call: TRBV13; j_call: TRBJ2-5; cdr3_aa: CASSLIRVGPGEEETQYF
v_call: TRBV19; j_call: TRBJ2-2; cdr3_aa: CASSAGGDTGELFF
v_call: TRBV7-9; j_call: TRBJ1-1; cdr3_aa: CASSSWGRGNQNTEAFF
v_call: TRBV6-4; j_call: TRBJ2-2; cdr3_aa: CASSDRPANTGELFF
v_call: TRBV5-4; j_call: TRBJ1-1; cdr3_aa: CASSSKQGMNTEAFF
v_call: TRBV28; j_call: TRBJ2-7; cdr3_aa: CASSSRGLEQYF
v_call: TRBV2; j_call: TRBJ2-3; cdr3_aa: CASTLKRTSGGTDTQYF
v_call: TRBV6-1; j_call: TRBJ1-5; cdr3_aa: CASSGSGNSNQPQHF
v_call: TRBV19; j_call: TRBJ2-4; cdr3_aa: CASSMTSGRAFVKNIQYF
v_call: TRBV19; j_call: TRBJ1-1; cdr3_aa: CASSITANTEAFF
v_call: TRBV7-9; j_call: TRBJ2-1; cdr3_aa: CASSGREALRDEQFF
v_call: TRBV6-6; j_call: TRBJ1-5; cdr3_aa: CASSKIGQGYQPQHF
v_call: TRBV4-2; j_call: .; cdr3_aa: CASSQDHPRSSGGAYEQYF
v_call: TRBV19; j_call: TRBJ2-2; cdr3_aa: CASSIFGIGGRQNTGELFF
v_call: TRBV5-1; j_call: TRBJ2-7; cdr3_aa: CASSDFYEQYF
v_call: TRBV7-2; j_call: TRBJ2-3; cdr3_aa: CASSLTVRDTQYF
v_call: TRBV7-8; j_call: TRBJ2-2; cdr3_aa: CASSLGGLAGVTGELFF
v_call: TRBV30; j_call: TRBJ1-3; cdr3_aa: CAWSVLRNTIYF
v_call: TRBV5-1; j_call: TRBJ1-1; cdr3_aa: CASSLGHTNTEAFF
v_call: TRBV12-5; j_call: TRBJ2-3; cdr3_aa: CASGAGLAGSTDTQYF
v_call: TRBV19; j_call: TRBJ1-1; cdr3_aa: CASRLISGQGGTEAFF
v_call: TRBV28; j_call: TRBJ1-2; cdr3_aa: CASSFPGYVYGYTF
v_call: TRBV6-4; j_call: TRBJ2-3; cdr3_aa: CASSDTGGTDTQYF
v_call: TRBV28; j_call: TRBJ2-2; cdr3_aa: CASRTTGELFF
v_call: TRBV5-1; j_call: TRBJ2-1; cdr3_aa: CASSSELAGANEQFF
v_call: TRBV10-2; j_call: TRBJ2-7; cdr3_aa: CASSGQGRRYEQYF
v_call: TRBV6-1; j_call: TRBJ1-2; cdr3_aa: CASSAQGNYGYTF
v_call: TRBV11-3; j_call: TRBJ2-4; cdr3_aa: CASSPTGTDIQYF
v_call: TRBV10-3; j_call: .; cdr3_aa: CAISESWVAGASSYEQYF
v_call: TRBV29-1; j_call: TRBJ2-3; cdr3_aa: CSVGGLAGVCTQYF
v_call: TRBV19; j_call: TRBJ1-1; cdr3_aa: CASSIPTGILGTEAFF
v_call: TRBV2; j_call: TRBJ1-6; cdr3_aa: CASSDHRADNSPLHF